One and the same sample provided the 28 T cell receptor beta chains below, sequenced in a study of cytomegalovirus exposure and HLA in healthy donors. Researchers ran the PCR with 60 Vbeta and 13 Jbeta primers. The protocol was immunoSEQ multiplex PCR, while the TCRdb copy is restricted to in-frame clones and leaves out a portion. The table records about 170,000 clones, 65% to 85% of them present only once. Specimen: PBMCs. The source of these receptors is a woman aged 18 to 35 in good health and CMV-seronegative.

The chain uses TRBV6-1 and TRBJ2-2; possibly TRBD1 for D (5 bases). Germline V lookup: CDR1 MNHNS, CDR2 SASEGT. Trimming removed 7 bases at V and 1 base at J, with 10 bases between. The CDR3 covers 14 residues. DNA for the CDR3: TGTGCCAGCACCGACAGAGTGAACACCGGGGAGCTGTTTTTT. Translation: CASTDRVNTGELFF.

CDR3 protein: CASSPGGAGGYNEQFF. The CDR3 nucleotides are TGTGCCAGCAGTCCCGGTGGTGCGGGAGGGTACAATGAGCAGTTCTTC. V and J are TRBV28 and TRBJ2-1, with TRBD2 matching 9 bases. CDR1 MDHEN and CDR2 SYDVKM come from the germline V gene. The CDR3 is 16 amino acids. The V segment lost 5 bases and the J segment 4 bases; nucleotides outside the gene matches: 9.

The chain recombines TRBV2 with TRBJ2-1; 11 bases align to TRBD2. In germline, CDR1 is SNHLY, CDR2 FYNNEI. V lost 3 bases and J lost 15; bases outside the gene matches: 7. This CDR3 comprises 13 residues. The CDR3 DNA reads TGTGCCAGCAGTGATAGTAGGCTAGCGGGAGGGTTCTTC. It encodes CASSDSRLAGGFF.

This clone was observed a few times. The germline gene is not matched at one end of the junction; a read error may be the cause. The rearrangement joins TRBV7-7 to TRBJ1-1, with no clear D. The CDR3 loop spans 13 amino acids. In germline, CDR1 is SSHAT, CDR2 FNYEAQ (reference sequence). In DNA, the CDR3 is TGTGCTAGCAGCCCTGGAGTGGACACTGAAGCTTTCTTT. Its protein product is CASSPGVDTEAFF.

A remark on this clone: The junction departs from germline at one end; a sequencing error may be responsible. The CDR3 DNA is TGTGCCAGTAGGATAGGGGCAGGGATCACTGAAGCTTTCTTT. It yields the protein CASRIGAGITEAFF. The chain joins TRBV19 to TRBJ1-1; TRBD1 might be the D (5 bases). Germline V CDR1 and CDR2: LNHDA, SQIVND (reference sequence). This CDR3 comprises 14 residues.

V gene TRBV28 combines with J gene TRBJ2-7, with a possible D match to TRBD2 (5 bases). The ends were cut back, 2 bases at V and 4 bases at J, with 6 bases in the middle. Germline V lookup: CDR1 MDHEN, CDR2 SYDVKM. The CDR3 sequence is 12 residues long. DNA for the CDR3: TGTGCCAGCAGTTTACCGGGATACGAGCAGTACTTC. It is translated as CASSLPGYEQYF.

This clone was recorded a few times. The V and J genes are TRBV5-4 and TRBJ1-2; TRBD1 aligns across 8 bases. Trimming removed 0 bases from V and 6 bases from J; junction bases left unmatched: 7. Germline assignment: CDR1 SGHNT and CDR2 YYREEE (reference sequence). The CDR3 has 15 amino acids. The CDR3 nucleotides read TGTGCCAGCAGCTTGGCGCAGGGGGCAATCAATGGCTACACCTTC. Translating it yields CASSLAQGAINGYTF.

The rearrangement uses TRBV28 and TRBJ1-2, with 9 bases aligning to TRBD1. V gave up 11 bases and J gave up 8 bases; unmatched junction bases: 18. Germline CDR1 MDHEN, CDR2 SYDVKM. The CDR3 spans 15 residues. CDR3 residues: CACITGGLSRGGYTF. CDR3 DNA: TGTGCCTGTATTACAGGGGGCCTCTCCCGGGGCGGCTACACCTTC.

The chain uses TRBV21-1 and TRBJ2-7; TRBD2 is the table's D call, not checked against the DNA. TRBV21-1 is reported as a pseudogene. The CDR3 is 15 amino acids. CDR3 region: CASSKDGGRAYEQYF. CDR3 in DNA: TGTGCCAGCAGCAAAGACGGCGGGAGGGCCTACGAGCAGTACTTC.

Comment on this clone: Relative to the germline gene, one junction end is altered; a read error may explain this. This rearrangement joins TRBV11-2 to TRBJ2-5, with 13 bases identical to TRBD2. The CDR3 contains 13 residues. Germline CDR1 SGHAT, CDR2 FQNNGV. In nucleotides, the CDR3 is TGTGCCAGCAGCTCCGGGACTAGCGGGAAGAACGACTTC. As protein: CASSSGTSGKNDF.

The chain uses TRBV19 and TRBJ2-5, with 13 bases matching TRBD2. Germline trimming cut 3 bases from V and 4 bases from J; bases unmatched to any gene: 5. The CDR3 runs to 16 residues. The germline CDR1 and CDR2 sequences are LNHDA and SQIVND (reference sequence). The CDR3 sequence is CASSILLAGGLETQYF. The DNA of the CDR3 is TGTGCCAGTAGTATCCTACTAGCGGGAGGGCTAGAGACCCAGTACTTC.

The chain carries TRBV5-4 and TRBJ2-7; 14 nucleotides align to TRBD2. Germline CDR1 reads SGHNT; CDR2 reads YYREEE (reference sequence). Trimming at V came to 4 bases and at J to 2 bases, leaving 5 bases not matched to a gene. The CDR3 totals 16 residues. CDR3 loop: CASSPTSGRVPYEQYF. Here the CDR3 DNA reads TGTGCCAGCAGCCCGACTAGCGGGAGGGTTCCCTACGAGCAGTACTTC.

The chain uses TRBV6-5 and TRBJ2-5, with a possible D match to TRBD1 (6 bases). Gene TRBJ2-7 matches the end of the DNA better, so the J call may be wrong. The CDR3 has 13 residues. Germline assignment: CDR1 MNHEY and CDR2 SVGAGI. CDR3 in amino acids: CASAETGPYEQYF. The CDR3 nucleotides are TGTGCCAGCGCCGAGACAGGACCCTACGAGCAGTACTTC.

This clone was recorded a few times. This sequence joins TRBV5-6 and TRBJ1-2, with 7 bases matching TRBD1. With V trimmed by 1 base and J by 4 bases, 7 bases remained unmatched. This CDR3 is 15 amino acids long. The germline V gene encodes CDR1 SGHDT and CDR2 YYEEEE. CDR3 residues: CASSLPNRDSYGYTF. The CDR3 DNA reads as TGTGCCAGCAGCTTGCCCAACCGGGACAGCTATGGCTACACCTTC.

This rearrangement joins TRBV10-1 to TRBJ2-7; no firm D call. The germline V and J ends were trimmed by 5 bases and 2 bases, with 13 bases remaining between them. Germline V CDR1 and CDR2: WNHNN, SYGVQD (reference sequence). The CDR3 runs to 14 residues. The DNA of the CDR3 is TGCGCCAGCAGTAAGGCTGCAGGCGCCTACGAGCAGTACTTC. It yields the protein CASSKAAGAYEQYF.

The V call is TRBV6-1, the J call TRBJ1-3; tentative D call: TRBD1 (5 bases). Germline V gene sequence: CDR1 MNHNS, CDR2 SASEGT. V gave up 2 bases and J gave up 4 bases, with 15 bases separating them. CDR3 size: 16 residues. CDR3 protein: CASSEQSGKGGNTIYF. CDR3 DNA: TGTGCCAGCAGTGAACAGTCAGGGAAGGGAGGAAACACCATATATTTT.

This clone has more than one count but fewer than ten. The chain is built from TRBV28 and TRBJ2-7; no clear D. The CDR3 is 12 amino acids. Germline-derived CDR1 and CDR2 are MDHEN and SYDVKM. CDR3 sequence (DNA): TGTGTGGTCTCACCCACATCCTACGAGCAGTACTTC. Translated, it gives CVVSPTSYEQYF.

The rearrangement joins TRBV7-9 to TRBJ2-2; unclear D gene. Germline assignment: CDR1 SEHNR and CDR2 FQNEAQ (reference sequence). The CDR3 loop spans 12 amino acids. V was cut by 1 base and J by 7 bases, with 4 bases left in between. CDR3 coding DNA: TGTGCCAGCAGCTTAGTTCACGGGGAGCTGTTTTTT. The encoded protein is CASSLVHGELFF.

The chain combines TRBV9 with TRBJ1-2; D unresolved. Looked up from germline, CDR1 is SGDLS and CDR2 is YYNGEE. Deletions cut 0 bases from V and 8 bases from J, with 11 bases between. The CDR3 extends over 13 amino acids. The CDR3: CASSVAAEAGYTF. The DNA for the CDR3 is TGTGCCAGCAGCGTAGCGGCGGAAGCCGGCTACACCTTC.

This clone turned up a few times. The rearrangement uses TRBV6-6 and TRBJ1-1, with 7 nucleotides matching TRBD1. The CDR3 spans 14 residues. After removal of 6 bases from V and 11 bases from J, the junction contained 15 bases not matched to a gene. Germline loops: CDR1 MNHNY, CDR2 SVGAGI (reference sequence). The CDR3 here is CASRIDRDAPGAFF. In nucleotides, the CDR3 is TGTGCCAGCAGAATCGACAGGGACGCTCCGGGGGCTTTCTTT.

This clone was seen a few times. V gene TRBV5-4 combines with J gene TRBJ2-7, with a tentative D call TRBD2 (6 bases). V was cut by 4 bases and J by 3 bases, with 14 bases left in between. The CDR3 spans 14 residues. Germline assignment: CDR1 SGHNT and CDR2 YYREEE (reference sequence). For the CDR3, the DNA is TGTGCCAGCAGCCGACGGGAGTCTAACTACGAGCAGTACTTC. Translating it yields CASSRRESNYEQYF. Complete variable domain (other parts from reference TRBV5-4 and TRBJ2-7): ETGVTQSPTHLIKTRGQQVTLRCSSQSGHNTVSWYQQALGQGPQFIFQYYREEENGRGNFPPRFSGLQFPNYSSELNVNALELDDSALYLCASSRRESNYEQYFGPGTRLTVT.

The rearrangement links TRBV5-8 to TRBJ2-1, with D perhaps matching TRBD1 (6 bases). With 4 bases removed from V and 0 bases from J, the gap between germline ends came to 14 bases. The CDR3 totals 16 residues. From germline, CDR1 is SGHTS and CDR2 YDEGEE. CDR3 sequence: CASSLAGGSSYNEQFF. DNA for the CDR3: TGTGCCAGCAGCCTGGCTGGGGGCAGCTCCTACAATGAGCAGTTCTTC.

V gene TRBV28 combines with J gene TRBJ2-7; 9 bases are shared with TRBD1. The CDR3 has 14 amino acids. The germline V gene encodes CDR1 MDHEN and CDR2 SYDVKM. The junction had 6 bases not matched to a gene; V was cut back by 6 bases and J by 3 bases. Here the CDR3 reads CASRPTGGYYEQYF. CDR3 bases: TGTGCCAGCAGGCCGACAGGGGGGTACTACGAGCAGTACTTC.

This chain joins TRBV10-2 and TRBJ1-2, with TRBD1 matching 7 bases. This CDR3 is built from 15 residues. Losses at the gene ends were 3 bases for V and 5 bases for J; bases not matched to a gene: 9. Looked up from germline, CDR1 is WSHSY and CDR2 is SAAADI. CDR3 protein: CASSEYPGGRYGYTF. As DNA, the CDR3 is TGCGCCAGCAGTGAATATCCAGGGGGTAGATATGGCTACACCTTC.

This clone came up a few times. The rearrangement uses TRBV13 and TRBJ1-2; 7 bases line up with TRBD1. The germline gives CDR1 PRHDT, CDR2 FYEKMQ (reference sequence). The CDR3 extends over 14 amino acids. V lost 5 bases, J lost 5 bases, and 8 bases stayed unmatched. The CDR3 DNA reads TGTGCCAGCAGCGCCGCAGGGGGTGCATATGGCTACACCTTC. This sequence encodes CASSAAGGAYGYTF. Looking up the rest from reference TRBV13 and TRBJ1-2 gives the full variable domain: AAGVIQSPRHLIKEKRETATLKCYPIPRHDTVYWYQQGPGQDPQFLISFYEKMQSDKGSIPDRFSAQQFSDYHSELNMSSLELGDSALYFCASSAAGGAYGYTFGSGTRLTVV.

This clone was detected only once. This rearrangement joins TRBV6-5 to TRBJ2-1; weak D call: TRBD1 (6 bases). Germline values: CDR1 MNHEY, CDR2 SVGAGI. The V end lost 2 bases, the J end lost 12 bases, and 23 bases lay between the germline ends. There are 16 residues in the CDR3. The CDR3 coding sequence is TGTGCCAGCAGTTACGAGGCGACAGGTTATAGATTTGTGCAGTTCTTC. This sequence encodes CASSYEATGYRFVQFF.

J is TRBJ2-2 and V is TRBV28, with D tentatively TRBD2 (6 bases). The germline V and J ends were trimmed by 5 bases and 1 base, with 14 bases remaining between them. The V gene's germline CDR1 is MDHEN and CDR2 SYDVKM. This CDR3 has 16 amino acids. This CDR3 is CASSRRGAQNTGELFF. CDR3 nucleotide sequence: TGTGCCAGCAGTCGCCGCGGGGCACAGAACACCGGGGAGCTGTTTTTT.

This clone came up a few times. This chain joins TRBV6-1 and TRBJ2-3, with 12 nucleotides matching TRBD2. V was clipped by 10 bases and J by 2 bases; unmatched bases: 4. This CDR3 contains 14 residues. The germline gives CDR1 MNHNS, CDR2 SASEGT. In DNA, the CDR3 is TGTGCCAATACTAGCGGGAGGAACACAGATACGCAGTATTTT. Its translation: CANTSGRNTDTQYF.